This T cell receptor beta chain was retrieved from a study of CXCR3-negative and CXCR3-positive naive CD8 T cells. Study-level findings and limits: Naive subsets did not differ in surface CD5, and the authors estimated TCR strength using properties of the TRB CDR3. Each naive subset displayed comparably high diversity, whereas memory CD8+ cells displayed much lower diversity.

UMI-labeled TRB cDNA libraries were prepared by 5' RACE. Following a re-call of the 5' RACE reads, TCRdb has one entry per CDR3 protein and lacks DNA. The specimen's table records 75,000 or so distinct CDR3 sequences. At 300,000 to 350,000 cells each, triplicate sorts were carried out for each CD8+ T cell subset. Cells classed as naive CD8+ T cells were CD45RO-CCR7+CD27+CD95-. CDR3 length equals 14 residues. Germline V gene sequence: CDR1 LGHDT, CDR2 YNNKEL (reference sequence). A word on this clonotype: Its antigen remains unidentified.

This chain joins TRBV3-1 and TRBJ2-5; with no DNA, the TCRdb D assignment of TRBD1 cannot be verified. Input material: naive CXCR3- CD8+ T cells from blood. Subset: CD45RO-CCR7+CD27+CD95- naive CD8+ T cells lacking CXCR3 (TNR3-). The source of this sequence is a human donor in good health. Some clones in this sample may be carry-over from other donors' samples. The CDR3: CASSQVLEGTAQYF.